In its sample, the clone carrying this T cell receptor beta chain was seen a few times. What it binds is unknown. TCR beta VDJ and CDR3 profiling used genomic DNA as template. MiXCR, run by TCRdb on the reads, gives a single entry per CDR3 protein. The table has roughly 500,000 distinct CDR3 sequences, around 30% seen once. This sample stems from a study of CD8+CD57+ T cells in acquired aplastic anemia. The overall study: Roughly 3 ug was the average amount of DNA from sorted CD4+ and CD8+ cells.

The V end lost 2 bases, the J end lost 2 bases, and 15 bases lay between the germline ends. The CDR3 extends over 15 amino acids. Germline loops: CDR1 DFQATT, CDR2 SNEGSKA (reference sequence). In patients chosen for sequencing, flow cytometry had shown CD8+CD57+ cell expansion. Overall study results and limits: Common to patients and controls were 25 to 30 CD8+ CDR3 sequences.

The V call is TRBV20-1, the J call TRBJ2-5; tentatively, D is TRBD2 (6 bases). The TCR comes from a human donor with aplastic anemia. The source material was sorted CD4+, CD8+, or CD8+CD57+ T cells (not recorded which) from PBMCs. Here the CDR3 DNA reads TGCAGTGCTAGACCCGAGGGGACTCTTCAAGAGACCCAGTACTTC. Protein product: CSARPEGTLQETQYF.